This section outlines one T cell receptor beta chain sequence together with its context. V lost 8 bases, J lost 4 bases, and 6 bases stayed unmatched. Germline CDR1 and CDR2: LGHNA and YSLEER. This CDR3 spans 13 amino acids. TCRdb keeps only in-frame clones here, not all; method: immunoSEQ multiplex PCR. The profile shows 75,000 to 90,000 clones, 91% of them singletons. These data come from a study of blood T cell repertoires in COVID-19. V and J are TRBV4-3 and TRBJ1-1, with TRBD1 matching 8 bases. The sample comprised peripheral blood. The TCR comes from a human donor in a cohort sampled during active COVID-19. This CDR3 reads CASGNRGSTEAFF. The CDR3 DNA reads TGCGCCAGCGGAAACAGGGGGAGCACTGAAGCTTTCTTT.